This T cell receptor (beta chain) was identified in a study of identical twins. Findings and limits, study-wide: The study reached conclusions through statistical analysis that was cross-sectional, not following the same donors.

Germline CDR1 MNHEY, CDR2 SMNVEV (reference sequence). V was cut by 3 bases and J by 2 bases, with 13 bases left in between. The CDR3 loop spans 16 amino acids. This clonotype was picked up a small number of times. Its antigen is not identified. TCRdb re-analysed the 5' RACE reads in MiXCR, keeping a single row per CDR3 protein. Of about 240,000 distinct CDR3 sequences listed, 8% to 11% are singletons. The V and J genes are TRBV27 and TRBJ2-2, with D possibly being TRBD2 (6 bases). This sequence was found in a man in his fifties in good health. Sequences were obtained from memory T cells sorted from blood. CDR3: CASSFGGMGNTGELFF. CDR3 bases: TGTGCCAGCAGTTTCGGCGGGATGGGTAACACCGGGGAGCTGTTTTTT.